Sequencing of this TCR beta chain was carried out in a study of T cell clones after liver transplantation (dated 2019 in TCRdb). A note on the overall study: The samples were obtained from ITN030ST, a randomized trial that attempted immunosuppression withdrawal within 2 years after liver transplantation. To count as tolerant, a recipient had to stay completely off immunosuppression for at least one year without liver enzymes climbing beyond twice the upper limit of normal. Of the eight recipients, a few were HCV-positive, while the remaining recipients had been transplanted for non-autoimmune, non-viral indications. A cohort of 8 liver transplant recipients was studied, of whom 3 were classified as tolerant and 5 as non-tolerant. Donor-reactive T cell clones were identified by TCRbeta sequencing following a pre-transplant mixed lymphocyte reaction and were subsequently tracked in post-transplant blood. As an antigen-independent comparator for donor-reactive sequences, third party-reactive TCRbeta sequences were also identified from pre-transplant MLRs. The subjects received no induction therapy and were kept on standard immunosuppression until randomization at 12-24 months post-transplant.

To define alloreactive TCRbeta sequences, the proliferating CFSE-low cells from the MLR were sequenced. In CFSE-MLRs, pre-transplant recipient cells were stimulated with donor PBMCs, splenocytes or lymph node cells, or with third-party PBMCs. All 8 studied subjects were randomized to withdrawal of immunosuppression. Genomic DNA was isolated with the Qiagen DNeasy Blood and Tissue Kit. Study-wide findings and limitations: A significant post-transplant decrease in circulating donor-reactive CD4 TCRbeta sequences was observed in most of the 8 subjects, irrespective of tolerance or HCV status. Donor-reactive sequences decreased more than third party-reactive sequences, which suggests partial antigen-specific deletion that was not related to withdrawal success. When repertoire turnover was taken into account, detection of donor-reactive sequences was significantly reduced in 7 of 8 subjects for CD4 and in 8 of 8 subjects for CD8. In a couple of subjects, low numbers of available donor cells limited the measurable donor-reactive repertoire. Because allograft tissue specimens were not available, migration of donor-reactive T cells into the graft, rather than deletion, may have occurred. The conclusions were preliminary, being limited by small, heterogeneous patient numbers and by non-standardized post-transplant time points.

Using immunoSEQ, frozen genomic DNA was subjected to high-throughput TCRbeta CDR3 sequencing, a process that included PCR amplification, mapping, bias correction and internal controls. Per the source publication's procedure: Only productive rearrangements were retained, with each unique TCRbeta sequence defined by its CDR3 nucleotide sequence together with its V and J gene. For classification of a sequence as donor-reactive, at least 5-fold expansion in CFSE-low cells relative to unstimulated pre-transplant cells and a frequency of at least 0.01% were required. Minimum frequency thresholds were set for each subject on the basis of the unstimulated sample with the lowest template count, so that a detection power of at least 90% was ensured. Jensen-Shannon divergence between the top 1000 TCRbeta sequences post- versus pre-transplant served as the measure of repertoire turnover. Changes in detection of donor-reactive sequences were assessed with two-sided Fisher's exact tests. TCRdb's version of the immuneACCESS table is confined to in-frame rearrangements and falls short of the full clone set. An unresolved V gene accounts for under half of the shortfall where checked; the remainder is of unknown origin. V, J and clone size reflect that table, while D and trimming were determined from the DNA. The sample has 4,500 to 6,000 clones on record, roughly 31% of them singletons. The ten most abundant clones make up about a sixth of the sample.

Note on this clone: Its antigen has not been determined. Per-base qualities were not stored, and no clone one base away is much larger.

Sequencing was carried out using CD4+ T cells from cultured PBMCs. This TCR derives from a human patient who received a liver transplant. Where a transplant has occurred, the graft donor may have supplied some of the T cells.

The nucleotides read TGTGCCAGCAGTCTTAGCGGGAGTGGGAATGAGCAGTTCTTC. It encodes CASSLSGSGNEQFF. The chain is made from TRBV2 and TRBJ2-6; 9 nucleotides in the junction match TRBD2. Judging by the DNA end, TRBJ2-1 fits better; the J call may be wrong. From cysteine to phenylalanine, the CDR3 is 14 amino acids long. The CDR3 DNA has 42 bases and is translated from base 1. The germline V gene yields SNHLY for CDR1 and FYNNEI for CDR2.